A single sample gave rise to the 12 T cell receptor beta chains below, sequenced in a study of blood T cell repertoires in COVID-19. The assay was immunoSEQ multiplex PCR, and TCRdb's table has in-frame clones only and misses some. The sample carries approximately 89,000 clones, about three quarters recorded once. The material sequenced was peripheral blood. The receptor source for this set is a human donor in a cohort sampled during active COVID-19.

The chain has TRBV24-1 and TRBJ2-2; D unclear. CDR1 and CDR2 from the germline V gene are KGHDR and SFDVKD. This CDR3 is 14 amino acids long. V was shortened by 5 bases and J by 2 bases, with 8 bases between the two germline ends. In DNA, the CDR3 is TGTGCCACCAGTGCCTCCACTAACACCGGGGAGCTGTTTTTT. Translating it yields CATSASTNTGELFF.

Remarks on this clone: Other DNA sequences in the sample encode the same CDR3. The rearrangement links TRBV6-4 to TRBJ1-1; TRBD1 is a possible D gene (5 bases). The CDR3 covers 13 residues. Per the germline V gene, CDR1 is MRHNA and CDR2 is SNTAGT. V was clipped by 5 bases and J by 0 bases, with 7 bases between them. The CDR3 sequence is CASSTTVNTEAFF. Written as DNA, the CDR3 is TGTGCCAGCAGTACGACAGTGAACACTGAAGCTTTCTTT.

The rearrangement links TRBV21-1 to TRBJ1-5; TRBD1, the table's D call, lacks a check against the DNA. TRBV21-1 is tagged as a pseudogene. This CDR3 has 13 amino acids. The CDR3 reads CASSTGGSQPQHF. CDR3 coding DNA: TGTGCCAGCAGCACAGGGGGAAGTCAGCCCCAGCATTTT.

In its sample, this clone was seen once. The chain is built from TRBV20-1 and TRBJ2-7; 10 nucleotides agree with TRBD2. J was trimmed by 4 bases and V by 3 bases; bases with no gene match: 6. CDR3 length: 14 amino acids. The germline V gene has CDR1 DFQATT and CDR2 SNEGSKA (reference sequence). CDR3 residues: CSASLPSGSYEQYF. DNA for the CDR3: TGCAGTGCTAGTCTGCCTAGCGGGAGTTACGAGCAGTACTTC.

The chain carries TRBV6-2 or TRBV6-3 and TRBJ2-1, with D perhaps TRBD2 (5 bases). Germline assignment: CDR1 MNHEY and CDR2 SVGEGT. The germline V and J ends were trimmed by 0 bases and 1 base, with 7 bases remaining between them. The CDR3 loop spans 15 amino acids. In DNA, the CDR3 is TGTGCCAGCAGTTACTCTCGGGGTTCCTACAATGAGCAGTTCTTC. It is translated as CASSYSRGSYNEQFF.

The chain couples TRBV5-5 to TRBJ2-7, with no clear D. V was clipped by 1 base and J by 1 base, with 9 bases between them. Germline CDR1 is SGHKS and CDR2 is YYEKEE (reference sequence). CDR3 length: 14 amino acids. In DNA, the CDR3 is TGTGCCAGCAGCTTGTACGGCGGTTCCTACGAGCAGTACTTC. It codes for CASSLYGGSYEQYF.

The rearrangement joins TRBV5-1 to TRBJ2-3, with 14 bases lining up with TRBD2. Germline CDR1 and CDR2: SGHRS and YFSETQ. This CDR3 is built from 20 residues. V trimming: 1 base; J trimming: 7 bases; junction bases outside the gene matches: 17. CDR3 sequence reads: CASSLTRGPPGLAGEYTQYF. The CDR3 nucleotides read TGCGCCAGCAGCTTGACCCGCGGCCCCCCGGGACTAGCGGGAGAATATACGCAGTATTTT.

V usage is TRBV12-3 or TRBV12-4 and J usage is TRBJ1-4; D remains unclear. Trimming took 7 bases from V and 5 from J, leaving 8 bases between them. The CDR3 is made up of 12 amino acids. The CDR3 loop reads CASMTRNEKLFF. The CDR3 nucleotides read TGTGCCAGCATGACACGCAATGAAAAACTGTTTTTT.

The genes are TRBV5-1 and TRBJ2-3; tentative D call: TRBD2 (5 bases). With 5 bases removed from V and 0 bases from J, the gap between germline ends came to 16 bases. This CDR3 has 16 residues. The germline V gene encodes CDR1 SGHRS and CDR2 YFSETQ. CDR3 nucleotides: TGCGCCAGCAGATTCCGTGGGAGACCTAGCACAGATACGCAGTATTTT. This codes for CASRFRGRPSTDTQYF.

This clone was detected once. This chain uses TRBV5-1 with TRBJ2-2, with 12 positions matching TRBD2. The CDR3 covers 18 residues. The ends lost 0 bases at V and 0 bases at J; junction bases unmatched: 3. Germline assignment: CDR1 SGHRS and CDR2 YFSETQ. For the CDR3, the DNA is TGCGCCAGCAGCTTGGCTGGACTAGCGGGACCGAACACCGGGGAGCTGTTTTTT. Residues: CASSLAGLAGPNTGELFF.

This clone was counted a few times. The chain employs TRBV6-6 and TRBJ2-7, with D uncertain. The CDR3 has 12 amino acids. Per the germline V gene, CDR1 is MNHNY and CDR2 is SVGAGI (reference sequence). V lost 5 bases and J lost 6, with 11 bases in between. The CDR3 loop is CASSPPESEQYF. The CDR3 nucleotides read TGTGCCAGCAGTCCACCGGAGAGCGAGCAGTACTTC.

V gene TRBV4-1 combines with J gene TRBJ2-7; perhaps TRBD2 as D (5 bases). CDR1 is MGHRA and CDR2 is YSYEKL in the germline V gene. This CDR3 has 16 amino acids. V was pared by 5 bases and J by 2 bases, with 19 bases between. CDR3 in amino acids: CASSKPRGTDTYEQYF. The CDR3 region has the DNA TGCGCCAGCAGCAAACCTCGGGGAACCGATACCTACGAGCAGTACTTC.